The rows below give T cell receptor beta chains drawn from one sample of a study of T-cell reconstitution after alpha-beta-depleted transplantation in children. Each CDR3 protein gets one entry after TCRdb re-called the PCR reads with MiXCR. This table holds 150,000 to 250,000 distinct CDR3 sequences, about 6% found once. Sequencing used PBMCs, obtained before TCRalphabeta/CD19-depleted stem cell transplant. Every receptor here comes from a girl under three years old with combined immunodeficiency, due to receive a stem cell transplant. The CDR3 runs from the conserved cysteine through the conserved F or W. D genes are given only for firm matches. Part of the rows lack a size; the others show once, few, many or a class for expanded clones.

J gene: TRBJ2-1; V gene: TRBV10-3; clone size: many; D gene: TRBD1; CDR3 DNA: TGTGCCATCAGTGGGGACAGGGGGCATACCTACAATGAGCAGTTCTTC; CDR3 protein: CAISGDRGHTYNEQFF
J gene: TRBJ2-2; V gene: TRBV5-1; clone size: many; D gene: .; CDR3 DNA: TGCGCCAGCAGCTTACGCGGGAACACCGGGGAGCTGTTTTTT; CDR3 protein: CASSLRGNTGELFF
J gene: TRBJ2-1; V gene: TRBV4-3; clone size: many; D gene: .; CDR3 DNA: TGCGCCAGCAGCCAAGATATTAGGGGGGCCGCGAGCTCCTACAATGAGCAGTTCTTC; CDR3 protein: CASSQDIRGAASSYNEQFF
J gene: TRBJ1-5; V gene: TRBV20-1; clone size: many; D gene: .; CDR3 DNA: TGCAGTGCTAGAGTGGTCGACAGTAGCAATCAGCCCCAGCATTTT; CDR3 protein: CSARVVDSSNQPQHF
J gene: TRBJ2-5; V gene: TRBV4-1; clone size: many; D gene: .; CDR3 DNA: TGCGCCAGCAGCCAAGGGGGAGAGTGGGGAGAGACCCAGTACTTC; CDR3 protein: CASSQGGEWGETQYF
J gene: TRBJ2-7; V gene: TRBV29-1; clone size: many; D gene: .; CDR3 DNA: TGCAGCGTTGGGCAGGGGTTCTACGAGCAGTACTTC; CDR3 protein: CSVGQGFYEQYF
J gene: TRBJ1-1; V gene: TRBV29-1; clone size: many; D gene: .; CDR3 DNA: TGCAGCATCCCCCTGGGGGTCGGCACTGAAGCTTTCTTT; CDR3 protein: CSIPLGVGTEAFF
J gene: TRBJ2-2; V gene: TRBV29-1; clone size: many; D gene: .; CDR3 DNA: TGCAGCGTTGAAGATCGAAGGGGCTCCGGGGAGCTGTTTTTT; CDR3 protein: CSVEDRRGSGELFF
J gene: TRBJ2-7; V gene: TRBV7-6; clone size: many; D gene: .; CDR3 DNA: TGTGCCAGCAGCTTAGGGACTTGGGGTGTAGGCGAGCAGTACTTC; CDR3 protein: CASSLGTWGVGEQYF
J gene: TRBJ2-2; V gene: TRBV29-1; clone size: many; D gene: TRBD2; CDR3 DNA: TGCAGCGTTGAAGACGTGGGACTAGCGGGGGGCCACGGGGAGCTGTTTTTT; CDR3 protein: CSVEDVGLAGGHGELFF
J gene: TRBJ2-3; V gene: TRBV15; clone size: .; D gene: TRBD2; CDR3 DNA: TGTGCCACCAGCAGAGTAGTTCCGGGGGGGCGTAAAACAGATACGCAGTATTTT; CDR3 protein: CATSRVVPGGRKTDTQYF
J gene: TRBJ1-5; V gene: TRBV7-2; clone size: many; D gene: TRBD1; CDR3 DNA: TGTGCCAGCAGCTTAAACTCCAGGGGGTATCAGCCCCAGCATTTT; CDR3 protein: CASSLNSRGYQPQHF
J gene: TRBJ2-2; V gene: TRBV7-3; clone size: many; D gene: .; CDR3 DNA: TGTGCCAGCAGCTTAAGGTTTGACGGGGAGCTGTTTTTT; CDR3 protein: CASSLRFDGELFF
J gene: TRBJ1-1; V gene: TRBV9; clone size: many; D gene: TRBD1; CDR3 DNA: TGTGCCAGCAGCGCGACAGGGAACATGAACACTGAAGCTTTCTTT; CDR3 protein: CASSATGNMNTEAFF
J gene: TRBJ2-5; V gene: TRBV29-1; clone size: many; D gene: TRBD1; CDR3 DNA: TGCAGCGTTGGACAGGGGGAGACCCAGTACTTC; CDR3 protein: CSVGQGETQYF
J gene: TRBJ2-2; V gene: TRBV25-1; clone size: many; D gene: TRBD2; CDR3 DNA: TGTGCCAGCAGTGTTTTTTTGGGGGGAGGGCCGAACACCGGGGAGCTGTTTTTT; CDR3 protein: CASSVFLGGGPNTGELFF
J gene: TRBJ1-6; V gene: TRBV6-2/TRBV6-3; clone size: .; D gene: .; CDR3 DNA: TGTGCCGGTGGACAGTATAATTCACCCCTCCACTTT; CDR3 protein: CAGGQYNSPLHF
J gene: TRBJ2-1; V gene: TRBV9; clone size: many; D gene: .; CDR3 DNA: TGTGCCAGCAGCGTAGTGACAGCCGGGGAGCAGTTCTTC; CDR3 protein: CASSVVTAGEQFF
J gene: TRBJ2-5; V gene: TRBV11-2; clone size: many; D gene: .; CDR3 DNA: TGTGCCAGCAGCTTTCTGACAGGCAGACTCCAAGAGACCCAGTACTTC; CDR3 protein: CASSFLTGRLQETQYF
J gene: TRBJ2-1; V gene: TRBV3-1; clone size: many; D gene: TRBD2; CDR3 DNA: TGTGCCAGCAGCCAAGAAACTAGCGGATACAATGAGCAGTTCTTC; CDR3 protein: CASSQETSGYNEQFF
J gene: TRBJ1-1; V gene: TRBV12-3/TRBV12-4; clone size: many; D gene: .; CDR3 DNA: TGTGCCAGCAGAACGGATACGAACACTGAAGCTTTCTTT; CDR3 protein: CASRTDTNTEAFF
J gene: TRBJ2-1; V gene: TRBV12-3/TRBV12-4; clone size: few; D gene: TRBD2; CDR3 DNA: TGTGCCAGCAGTTTAGCTCAAAGAGGACTAGCGGGGGGGAGGAGGCAGTTCTTC; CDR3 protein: CASSLAQRGLAGGRRQFF
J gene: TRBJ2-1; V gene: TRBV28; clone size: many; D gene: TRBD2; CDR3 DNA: TGTGCCAGCAGTGAGACTAGCGGAGGCCACAATGAGCAGTTCTTC; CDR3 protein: CASSETSGGHNEQFF
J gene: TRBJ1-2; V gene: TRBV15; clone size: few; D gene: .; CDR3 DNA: TGTGCCACCAGCACAAGCAGACAGCCGGATGGCTACACCTTC; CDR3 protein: CATSTSRQPDGYTF
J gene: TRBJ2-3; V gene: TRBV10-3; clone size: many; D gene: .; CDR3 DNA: TGTGCCTGTTTAGCGGACAGCACAGATACGCAGTATTTT; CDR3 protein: CACLADSTDTQYF
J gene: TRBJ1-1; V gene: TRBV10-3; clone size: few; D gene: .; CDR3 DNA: TGTGCCATCAGTGATCATCGGGCGAACACTGAAGCTTTCTTT; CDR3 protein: CAISDHRANTEAFF
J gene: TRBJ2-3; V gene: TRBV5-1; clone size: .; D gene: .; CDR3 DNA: TGCGCCAGCAGCCCGACGGAGGGGGCCCCAGATACGCAGTATTTT; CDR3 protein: CASSPTEGAPDTQYF
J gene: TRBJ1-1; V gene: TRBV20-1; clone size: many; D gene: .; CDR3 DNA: TGCAGTGCTCGTCTGGGATACACTGAAGCTTTCTTT; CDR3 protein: CSARLGYTEAFF
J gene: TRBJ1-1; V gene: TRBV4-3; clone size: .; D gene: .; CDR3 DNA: TGCGCCAGCAGCCAAGTCTGGGTCCAGAACACTGAAGCTTTCTTT; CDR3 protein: CASSQVWVQNTEAFF